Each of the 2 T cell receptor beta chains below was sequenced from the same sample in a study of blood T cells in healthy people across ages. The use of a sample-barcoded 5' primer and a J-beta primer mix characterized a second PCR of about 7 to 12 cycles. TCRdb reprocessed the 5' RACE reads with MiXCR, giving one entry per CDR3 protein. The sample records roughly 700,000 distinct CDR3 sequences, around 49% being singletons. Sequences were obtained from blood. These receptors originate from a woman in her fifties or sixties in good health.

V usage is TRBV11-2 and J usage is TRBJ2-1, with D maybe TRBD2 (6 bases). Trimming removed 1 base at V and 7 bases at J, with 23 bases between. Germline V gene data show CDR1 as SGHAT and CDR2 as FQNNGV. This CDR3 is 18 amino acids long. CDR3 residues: CASSLALPRAGTNNEQFF. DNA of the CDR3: TGTGCCAGCAGCTTAGCCCTCCCTCGTGCGGGAACGAATAATGAGCAGTTCTTC. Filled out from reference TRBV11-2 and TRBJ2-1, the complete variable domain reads EAGVAQSPRYKIIEKRQSVAFWCNPISGHATLYWYQQILGQGPKLLIQFQNNGVVDDSQLPKDRFSAERLKGVDSTLKIQPAKLEDSAVYLCASSLALPRAGTNNEQFFGPGTRLTVL.

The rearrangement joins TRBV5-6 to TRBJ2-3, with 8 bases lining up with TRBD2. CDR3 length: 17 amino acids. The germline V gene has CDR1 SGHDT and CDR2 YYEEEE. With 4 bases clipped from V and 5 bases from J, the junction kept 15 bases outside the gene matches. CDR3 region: CASSGGPGTRNGDTQYF. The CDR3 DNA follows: TGTGCCAGCAGCGGGGGCCCCGGGACTAGAAATGGAGATACGCAGTATTTT.